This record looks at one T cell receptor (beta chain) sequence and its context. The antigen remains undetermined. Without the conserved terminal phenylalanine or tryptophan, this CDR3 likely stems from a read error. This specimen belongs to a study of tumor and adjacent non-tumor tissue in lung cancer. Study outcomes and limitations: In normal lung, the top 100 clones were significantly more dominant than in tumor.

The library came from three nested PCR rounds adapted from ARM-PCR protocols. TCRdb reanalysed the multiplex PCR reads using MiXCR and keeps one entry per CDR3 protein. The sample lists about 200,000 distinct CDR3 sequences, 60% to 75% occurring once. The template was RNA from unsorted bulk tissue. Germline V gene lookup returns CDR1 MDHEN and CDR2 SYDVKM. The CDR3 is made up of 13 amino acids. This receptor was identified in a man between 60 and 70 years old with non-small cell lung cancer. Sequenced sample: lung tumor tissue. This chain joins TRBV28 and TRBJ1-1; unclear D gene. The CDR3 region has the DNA TGTGCCAGCAATCTAGCGGGGAACACAGAAGCTTTCTTG. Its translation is CASNLAGNTEAFL.